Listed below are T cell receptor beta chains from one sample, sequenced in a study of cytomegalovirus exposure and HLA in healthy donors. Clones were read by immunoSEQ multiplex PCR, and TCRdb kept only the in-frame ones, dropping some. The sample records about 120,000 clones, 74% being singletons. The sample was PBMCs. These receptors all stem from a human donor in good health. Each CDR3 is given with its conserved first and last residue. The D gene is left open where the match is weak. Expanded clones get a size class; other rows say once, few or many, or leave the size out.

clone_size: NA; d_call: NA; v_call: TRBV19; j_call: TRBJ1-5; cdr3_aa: CASSLPRGTGAQHF; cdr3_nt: TGTGCCAGTAGTCTTCCCCGGGGGACGGGGGCCCAGCATTTT
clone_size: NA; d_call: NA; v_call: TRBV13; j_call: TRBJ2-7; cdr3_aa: CASSSTERVRYEQYF; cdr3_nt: TGTGCCAGCAGCTCCACGGAGAGGGTCCGCTACGAGCAGTACTTC
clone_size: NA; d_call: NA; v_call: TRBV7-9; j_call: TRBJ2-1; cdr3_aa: CASSPARNEQFF; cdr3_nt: TGTGCCAGCAGCCCCGCCCGGAATGAGCAGTTCTTC
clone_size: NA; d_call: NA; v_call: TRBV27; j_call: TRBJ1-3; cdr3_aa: CASKPTAAGNTIYF; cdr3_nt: TGTGCCAGCAAGCCCACAGCGGCTGGAAACACCATATATTTT
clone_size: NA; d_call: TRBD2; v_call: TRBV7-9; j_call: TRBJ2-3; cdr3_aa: CASSSRGRAGGRTDTQYF; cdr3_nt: TGTGCCAGCAGCTCCCGGGGAAGAGCGGGGGGACGCACAGATACGCAGTATTTT
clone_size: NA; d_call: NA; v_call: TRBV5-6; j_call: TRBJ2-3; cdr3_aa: CASSQVRGSTDTQYF; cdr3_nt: TGTGCCAGCAGCCAAGTACGGGGGAGCACAGATACGCAGTATTTT
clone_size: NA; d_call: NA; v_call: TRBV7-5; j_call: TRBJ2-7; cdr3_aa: CVRSLRRDSYEQYF; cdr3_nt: TGTGTCAGAAGCCTGAGGCGAGACAGTTACGAGCAGTACTTC
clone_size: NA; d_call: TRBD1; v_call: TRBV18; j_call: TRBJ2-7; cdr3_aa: CASSPTTGVHEQYF; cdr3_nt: TGTGCCAGCTCACCAACTACAGGGGTTCACGAGCAGTACTTC
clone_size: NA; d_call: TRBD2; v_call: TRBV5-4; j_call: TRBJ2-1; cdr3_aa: CASSGTSGVSYNEQFF; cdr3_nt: TGTGCCAGCAGCGGGACTAGCGGGGTCTCCTACAATGAGCAGTTCTTC
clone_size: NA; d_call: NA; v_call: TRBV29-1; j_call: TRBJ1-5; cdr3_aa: CSVKKPGSGQPQHF; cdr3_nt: TGCAGCGTCAAAAAACCGGGTTCAGGGCAGCCCCAGCATTTT
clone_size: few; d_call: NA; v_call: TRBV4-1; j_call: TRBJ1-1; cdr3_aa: CASSPVGGGNTEAFF; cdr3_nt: TGCGCCAGCAGCCCCGTCGGGGGGGGGAACACTGAAGCTTTCTTT
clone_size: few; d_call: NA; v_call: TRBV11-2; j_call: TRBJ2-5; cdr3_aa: CASSLGPSVAETQYF; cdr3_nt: TGTGCCAGCAGCTTAGGCCCTAGCGTCGCGGAGACCCAGTACTTC
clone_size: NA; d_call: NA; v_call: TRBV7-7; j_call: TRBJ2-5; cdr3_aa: CASSNGRGETQYF; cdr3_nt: TGTGCTAGCAGCAATGGCCGGGGGGAGACCCAGTACTTC
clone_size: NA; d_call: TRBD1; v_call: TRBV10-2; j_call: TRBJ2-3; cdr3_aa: CASSQTGGGGDTQYF; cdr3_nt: TGCGCCAGCAGTCAGACAGGGGGCGGGGGGGATACGCAGTATTTT
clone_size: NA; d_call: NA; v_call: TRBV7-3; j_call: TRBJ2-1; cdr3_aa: CASSVRGGWDEQFF; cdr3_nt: TGTGCCAGCAGCGTAAGGGGGGGCTGGGATGAGCAGTTCTTC
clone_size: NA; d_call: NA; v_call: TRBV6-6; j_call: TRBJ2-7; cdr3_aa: CASSPTRGGKQYF; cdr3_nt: TGTGCCAGCAGCCCTACTCGAGGGGGAAAGCAGTACTTC
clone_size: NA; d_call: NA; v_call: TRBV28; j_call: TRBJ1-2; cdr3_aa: CASSSQGYGYTF; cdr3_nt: TGTGCCAGCAGTTCACAGGGTTATGGCTACACCTTC
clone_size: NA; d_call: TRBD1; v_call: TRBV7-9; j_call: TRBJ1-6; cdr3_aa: CASSLQGAHSPLHF; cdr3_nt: TGTGCCAGCAGCTTACAGGGGGCTCACTCACCCCTCCACTTT
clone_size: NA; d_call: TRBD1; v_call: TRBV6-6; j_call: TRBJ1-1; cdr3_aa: CASRRQGEAFF; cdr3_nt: TGTGCCAGCAGAAGACAGGGTGAAGCTTTCTTT
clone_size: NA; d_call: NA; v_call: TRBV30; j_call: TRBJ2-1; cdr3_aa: CAWDPPRERYNEQFF; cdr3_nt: TGTGCCTGGGACCCGCCTCGAGAGCGGTACAATGAGCAGTTCTTC
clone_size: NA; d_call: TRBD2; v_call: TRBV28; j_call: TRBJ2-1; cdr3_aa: CASSLRPAGDSRNEQFF; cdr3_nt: TGTGCCAGCAGTTTGCGACCCGCGGGAGATTCTCGCAATGAGCAGTTCTTC
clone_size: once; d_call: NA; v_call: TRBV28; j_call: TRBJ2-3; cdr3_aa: CASTLLATDTQYF; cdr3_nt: TGTGCCAGCACTTTACTAGCAACAGATACGCAGTATTTT
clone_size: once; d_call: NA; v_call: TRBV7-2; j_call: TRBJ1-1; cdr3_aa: CASSLDRNTEAFF; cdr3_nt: TGTGCCAGCAGCTTAGATAGGAACACTGAAGCTTTCTTT
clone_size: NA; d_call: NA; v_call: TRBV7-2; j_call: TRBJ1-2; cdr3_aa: CASSLANRAGYTF; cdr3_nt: TGTGCCAGCAGCTTAGCGAACAGGGCTGGCTACACCTTC
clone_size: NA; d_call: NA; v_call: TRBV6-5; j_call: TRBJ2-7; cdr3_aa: CASSLTTYVSYEQYF; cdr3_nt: TGTGCCAGCAGTTTAACTACTTATGTCTCCTACGAGCAGTACTTC
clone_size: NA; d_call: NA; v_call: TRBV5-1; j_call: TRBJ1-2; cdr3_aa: CASSLGLRETGYTF; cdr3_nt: TGCGCCAGCAGCTTGGGTTTGAGGGAAACTGGCTACACCTTC
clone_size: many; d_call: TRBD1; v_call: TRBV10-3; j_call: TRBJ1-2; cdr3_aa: CAIRKPGQQGYGYTF; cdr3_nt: TGTGCCATCAGAAAACCGGGACAGCAGGGGTATGGCTACACCTTC
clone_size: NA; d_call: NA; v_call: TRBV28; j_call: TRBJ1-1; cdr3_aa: CASSFGLNTEAFF; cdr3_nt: TGTGCCAGCAGTTTTGGGCTGAACACTGAAGCTTTCTTT